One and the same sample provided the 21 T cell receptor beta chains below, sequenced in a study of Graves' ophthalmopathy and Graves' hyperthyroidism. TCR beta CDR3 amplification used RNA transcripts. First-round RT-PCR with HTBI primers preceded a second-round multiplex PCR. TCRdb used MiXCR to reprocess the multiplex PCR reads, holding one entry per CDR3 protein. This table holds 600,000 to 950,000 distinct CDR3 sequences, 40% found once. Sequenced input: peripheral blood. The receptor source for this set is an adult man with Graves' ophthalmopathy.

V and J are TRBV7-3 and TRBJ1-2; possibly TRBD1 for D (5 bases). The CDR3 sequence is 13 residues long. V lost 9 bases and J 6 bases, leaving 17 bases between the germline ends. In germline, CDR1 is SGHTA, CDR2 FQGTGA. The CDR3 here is CASTGLPLHGYTF. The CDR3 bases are TGTGCCAGTACGGGACTTCCCCTACATGGCTACACCTTC.

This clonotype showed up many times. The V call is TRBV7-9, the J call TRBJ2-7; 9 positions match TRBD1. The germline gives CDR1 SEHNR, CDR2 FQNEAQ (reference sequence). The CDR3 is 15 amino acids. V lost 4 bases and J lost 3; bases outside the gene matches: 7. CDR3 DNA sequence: TGTGCCAGCAGCTCCACGGGACAGGGCTTCTACGAGCAGTACTTC. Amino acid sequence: CASSSTGQGFYEQYF.

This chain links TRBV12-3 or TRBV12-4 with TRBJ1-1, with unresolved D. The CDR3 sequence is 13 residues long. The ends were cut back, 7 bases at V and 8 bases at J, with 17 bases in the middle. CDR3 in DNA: TGTGCCAGCAACATCCGGTTCTCGGGAGAAGCTTTCTTT. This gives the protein CASNIRFSGEAFF.

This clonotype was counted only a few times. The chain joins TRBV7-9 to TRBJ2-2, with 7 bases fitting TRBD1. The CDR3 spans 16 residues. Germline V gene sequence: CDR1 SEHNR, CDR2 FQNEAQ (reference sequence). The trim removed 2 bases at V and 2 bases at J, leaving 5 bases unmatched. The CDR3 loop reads CASSLRRQGNTGELFF. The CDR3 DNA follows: TGTGCCAGCAGCTTAAGGAGACAGGGAAACACCGGGGAGCTGTTTTTT. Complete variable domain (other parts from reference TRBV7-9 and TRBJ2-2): DTGVSQNPRHKITKRGQNVTFRCDPISEHNRLYWYRQTLGQGPEFLTYFQNEAQLEKSRLLSDRFSAERPKGSFSTLEIQRTEQGDSAMYLCASSLRRQGNTGELFFGEGSRLTVL.

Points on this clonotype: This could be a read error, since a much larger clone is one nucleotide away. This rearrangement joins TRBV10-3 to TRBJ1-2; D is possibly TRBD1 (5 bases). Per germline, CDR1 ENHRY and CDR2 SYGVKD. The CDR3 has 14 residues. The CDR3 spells CAIRRPGQDYVYTF. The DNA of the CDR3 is TGTGCCATCAGACGACCTGGACAAGACTATGTCTACACCTTC.

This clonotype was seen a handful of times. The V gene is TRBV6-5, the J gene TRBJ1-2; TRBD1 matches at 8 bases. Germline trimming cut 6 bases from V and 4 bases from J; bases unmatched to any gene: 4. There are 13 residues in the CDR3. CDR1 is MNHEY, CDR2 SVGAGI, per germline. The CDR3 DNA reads TGTGCCAGCAGGGAGGGACAGGCCTATGGCTACACCTTC. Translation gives CASREGQAYGYTF.

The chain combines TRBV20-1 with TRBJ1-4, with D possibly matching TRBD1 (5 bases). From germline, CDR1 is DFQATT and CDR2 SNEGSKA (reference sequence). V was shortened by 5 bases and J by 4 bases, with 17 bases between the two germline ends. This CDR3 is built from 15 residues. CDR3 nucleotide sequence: TGCAGTGCTGCCCGGCTGGGGGGACTTAATGAAAAACTGTTTTTT. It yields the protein CSAARLGGLNEKLFF.

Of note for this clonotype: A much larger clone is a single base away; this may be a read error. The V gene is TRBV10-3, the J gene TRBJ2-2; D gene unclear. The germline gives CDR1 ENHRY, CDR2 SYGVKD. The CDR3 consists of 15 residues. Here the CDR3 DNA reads TGTGCCATCAGTGACCCGGAAACGAACACCGTGGAGCTGTTTTTT. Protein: CAISDPETNTVELFF.

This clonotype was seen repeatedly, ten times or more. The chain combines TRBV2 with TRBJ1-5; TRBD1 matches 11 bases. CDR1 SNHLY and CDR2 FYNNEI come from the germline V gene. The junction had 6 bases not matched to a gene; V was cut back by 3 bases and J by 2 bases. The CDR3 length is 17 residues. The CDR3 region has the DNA TGTGCCAGCAGTGATCGGACAGGGGGCATAGGCAATCAGCCCCAGCATTTT. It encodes CASSDRTGGIGNQPQHF.

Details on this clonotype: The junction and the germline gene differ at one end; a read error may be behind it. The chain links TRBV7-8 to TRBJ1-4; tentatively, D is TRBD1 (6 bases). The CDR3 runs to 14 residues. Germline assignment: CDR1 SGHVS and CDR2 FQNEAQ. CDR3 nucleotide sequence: TGTGCCAGCGCAAAGGGGGTATCTAATGAAAAACTGCTTTTT. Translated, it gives CASAKGVSNEKLLF.

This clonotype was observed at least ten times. The CDR3 protein is CASSEFGQPYGYTF. As DNA, the CDR3 is TGTGCCAGCAGTGAATTCGGACAGCCGTATGGCTACACCTTC. The rearrangement links TRBV6-1 to TRBJ1-2; tentative D call: TRBD1 (6 bases). The CDR3 contains 14 residues. Trimming pared 2 bases from V and 5 bases from J, leaving 12 bases between. Germline assignment: CDR1 MNHNS and CDR2 SASEGT.

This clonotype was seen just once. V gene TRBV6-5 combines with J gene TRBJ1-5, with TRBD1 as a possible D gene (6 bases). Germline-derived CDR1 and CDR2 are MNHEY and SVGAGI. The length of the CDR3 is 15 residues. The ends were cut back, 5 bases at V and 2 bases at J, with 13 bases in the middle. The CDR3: CASSTQGLGNQPQHF. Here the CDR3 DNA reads TGTGCCAGCAGTACCCAGGGGTTAGGCAATCAGCCCCAGCATTTT.

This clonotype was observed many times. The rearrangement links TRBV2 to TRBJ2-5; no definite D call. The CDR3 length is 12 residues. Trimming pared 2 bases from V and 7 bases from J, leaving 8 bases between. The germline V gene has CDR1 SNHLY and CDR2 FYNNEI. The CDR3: CASSEWLGTQYF. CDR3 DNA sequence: TGTGCCAGCAGTGAATGGCTTGGGACCCAGTACTTC.

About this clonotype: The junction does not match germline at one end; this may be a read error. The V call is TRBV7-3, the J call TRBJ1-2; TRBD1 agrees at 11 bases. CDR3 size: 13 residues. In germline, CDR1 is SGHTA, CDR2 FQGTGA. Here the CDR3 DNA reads TGTGCCGGCAGCCGGGACAGGGGGTATGGCTACACCTTC. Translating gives CAGSRDRGYGYTF.

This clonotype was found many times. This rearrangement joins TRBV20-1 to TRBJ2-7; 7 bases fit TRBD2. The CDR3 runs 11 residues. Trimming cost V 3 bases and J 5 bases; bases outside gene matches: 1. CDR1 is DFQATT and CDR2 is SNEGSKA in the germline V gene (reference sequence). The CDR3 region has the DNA TGCAGTGCTAGCCTAGCGGACGAGCAGTACTTC. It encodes CSASLADEQYF.

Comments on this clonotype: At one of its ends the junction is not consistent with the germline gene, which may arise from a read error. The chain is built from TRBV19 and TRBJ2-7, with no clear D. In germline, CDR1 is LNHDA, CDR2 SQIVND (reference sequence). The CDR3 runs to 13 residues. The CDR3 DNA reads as TGTGTCAGTCACAATCACGGACCTTACGAGCAGTACTTC. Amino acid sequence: CVSHNHGPYEQYF.

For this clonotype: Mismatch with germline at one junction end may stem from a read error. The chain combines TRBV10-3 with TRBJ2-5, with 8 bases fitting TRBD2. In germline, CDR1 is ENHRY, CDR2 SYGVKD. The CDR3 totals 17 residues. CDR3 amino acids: CASSYLQRGPRQETQYF. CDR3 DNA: TGTGCCAGCAGTTACCTTCAGCGGGGGCCTCGACAAGAGACCCAGTACTTC.

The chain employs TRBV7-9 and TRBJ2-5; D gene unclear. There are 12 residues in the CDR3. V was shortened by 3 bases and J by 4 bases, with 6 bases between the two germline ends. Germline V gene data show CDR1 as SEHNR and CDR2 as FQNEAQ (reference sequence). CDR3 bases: TGTGCCAGCAGCTTCCAGACAGAGACCCAGTACTTC. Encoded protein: CASSFQTETQYF.

The CDR3 here is CASSLSDLRYEQYF. CDR3 coding DNA: TGTGCCAGCAGCTTATCGGACCTTCGATACGAGCAGTACTTC. The chain joins TRBV7-9 to TRBJ2-7; D not certain. V lost 2 bases, J lost 4 bases, and 12 bases lay in between. Germline lookup yields CDR1 SEHNR and CDR2 FQNEAQ (reference sequence). The CDR3 runs to 14 residues.

CDR3 nucleotides: TGTGCCAGCTCACCCGAATGGCAGACTTCCCTCCACTTT. This sequence encodes CASSPEWQTSLHF. V and J are TRBV18 and TRBJ1-6, with no clear D. Germline CDR1 KGHSH, CDR2 LQKENI. The CDR3 covers 13 residues. Trimming removed 3 bases at V and 14 bases at J, with 14 bases between.

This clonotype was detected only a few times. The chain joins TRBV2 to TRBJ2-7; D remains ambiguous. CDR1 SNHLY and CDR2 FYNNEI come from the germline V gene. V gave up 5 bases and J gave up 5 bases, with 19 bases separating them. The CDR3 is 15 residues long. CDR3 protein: CASSLYSGRSDEQYF. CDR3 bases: TGTGCCAGCAGTTTATATTCCGGGCGGTCGGACGAGCAGTACTTC.